The rows below give T cell receptor beta chains drawn from one sample of a study of blood T cell repertoires in COVID-19. Here immunoSEQ multiplex PCR was the method, and the copy in TCRdb shows in-frame clones only, minus some. The data show approximately 280,000 clones, 88% seen once. Specimen: peripheral blood. The receptors were gathered from a young man with active or convalescent COVID-19. CDR3s include the opening cysteine and the closing phenylalanine or tryptophan. A D gene is named only where the DNA matches it firmly. Expanded clones get a size class; other rows say once, few or many, or leave the size out.

>TRBV5-6|NA|TRBJ2-3|TRBD1
TGTGCCAGCAGTAGGGACAGGGGGCGCACAGATACGCAGTATTTT
CASSRDRGRTDTQYF
>TRBV9|NA|TRBJ2-5|NA
TGTGCCAGCAGCGCGCAGGGAGGTAAGGCCCAGTACTTC
CASSAQGGKAQYF
>TRBV28|NA|TRBJ2-2|NA
TGTGCCAGCACATCCCCGGGAACGAACACCGGGGAGCTGTTTTTT
CASTSPGTNTGELFF
>TRBV9|once|TRBJ2-7|TRBD1
TGTGCCAGCAGCGACGGATACAGGGGTCCGGCAGAGCAGTACTTC
CASSDGYRGPAEQYF
>TRBV27|NA|TRBJ1-4|TRBD1
TGTGCCAGCAGTATCAAATCCGGGACAGGGGTCGAAAAACTGTTTTTT
CASSIKSGTGVEKLFF
>TRBV12-3/TRBV12-4|NA|TRBJ2-2|TRBD2
TGTGCGAGTAGCGGGGCGAACACCGGAGAGCTGTTTTTT
CASSGANTGELFF
>TRBV11-2|NA|TRBJ1-6|NA
TGTGCCAGCAGCTTACCCCCCTCCCTTTCACCCCTCCACTTT
CASSLPPSLSPLHF
>TRBV28|NA|TRBJ2-1|NA
TGTGCCAGCAGTTTGTTTGTCGGCGGCAATGAGCAGTTCTTC
CASSLFVGGNEQFF
>TRBV12-3/TRBV12-4|NA|TRBJ1-2|NA
TGTGCCAGCAGAGTCCAAGGGGATAGTGGCTACACCTTC
CASRVQGDSGYTF
>TRBV3-1/TRBV3-2|NA|TRBJ2-1|NA
TGTGCCAGCAGCCTTGCGAATGAGCAGTTCTTC
CASSLANEQFF
>TRBV2|NA|TRBJ2-1|NA
TGTGCCAGGCGGGATCCCCTCTACAATGAGCAGTTCTTC
CARRDPLYNEQFF
>TRBV19|NA|TRBJ1-2|TRBD1
TGTGCCAGTAGTACCCGGGACAGGAGCTATGGCTACACCTTC
CASSTRDRSYGYTF
>TRBV7-9|NA|TRBJ1-2|NA
TGTGCCAGCAGCTTAGCTTTTCCCAGGGAGGCCAACTATGGCTACACCTTC
CASSLAFPREANYGYTF
>TRBV11-2|once|TRBJ2-1|TRBD1
TGTGCCAGAGGGGGCGACGACGACAATGAGCAGTTCTTC
CARGGDDDNEQFF
>TRBV7-9|NA|TRBJ2-3|NA
TGTGCCAGCAGCTTTGTCTTGGACAGAACAGATACGCAGTATTTT
CASSFVLDRTDTQYF
>TRBV7-2|NA|TRBJ1-4|TRBD1
TGTGCCAGCAGCTTAACGACAGGGGGCGCCGGGACTAATGAAAAACTGTTTTTT
CASSLTTGGAGTNEKLFF
>TRBV9|NA|TRBJ2-2|NA
TGTGCCAGCAGCGCCTACCAACGGGAGCTGTTTTTT
CASSAYQRELFF
>TRBV11-2|NA|TRBJ1-6|TRBD1
TGTGCCAGCAGCCCGGACAGGGGGCTGGTTTCACCCCTCCACTTT
CASSPDRGLVSPLHF
>TRBV7-2|NA|TRBJ2-7|TRBD2
TGTGCCAGCAGCTTATTGTTTTCGGCAGATGAGATTAGCGGGGAGCAGTACTTC
CASSLLFSADEISGEQYF
>TRBV5-1|NA|TRBJ1-2|TRBD1
TGCGCCAGCAGCGGGGGACAGGGTGTCTATGGCTACACCTTC
CASSGGQGVYGYTF
>TRBV7-2|NA|TRBJ2-2|NA
TGTGCCAGCACTTCGGACAGAAACACCGGGGAGCTGTTTTTT
CASTSDRNTGELFF